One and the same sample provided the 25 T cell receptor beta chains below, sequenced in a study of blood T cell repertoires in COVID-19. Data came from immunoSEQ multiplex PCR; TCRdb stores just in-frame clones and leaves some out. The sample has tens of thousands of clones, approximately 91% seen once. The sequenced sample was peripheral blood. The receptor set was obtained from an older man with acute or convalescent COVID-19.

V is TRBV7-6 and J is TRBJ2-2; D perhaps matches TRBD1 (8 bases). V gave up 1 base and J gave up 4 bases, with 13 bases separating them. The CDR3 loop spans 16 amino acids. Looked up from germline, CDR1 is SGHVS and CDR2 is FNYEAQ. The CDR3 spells CASSLGQGRGTGELFF. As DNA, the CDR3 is TGTGCCAGCAGCTTAGGACAGGGGAGGGGCACCGGGGAGCTGTTTTTT.

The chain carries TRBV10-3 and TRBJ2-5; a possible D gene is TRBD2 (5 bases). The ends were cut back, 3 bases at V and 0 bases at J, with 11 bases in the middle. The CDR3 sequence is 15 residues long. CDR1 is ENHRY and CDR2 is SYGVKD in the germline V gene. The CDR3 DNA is TGTGCCATCAGTGATGACACGGGGTACCAAGAGACCCAGTACTTC. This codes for CAISDDTGYQETQYF.

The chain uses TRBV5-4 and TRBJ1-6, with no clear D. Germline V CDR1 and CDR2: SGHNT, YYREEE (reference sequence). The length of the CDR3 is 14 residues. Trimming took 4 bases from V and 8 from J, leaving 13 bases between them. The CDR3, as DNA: TGTGCCAGCAGCGGAGGAAAAGTGGATTCACCCCTCCACTTT. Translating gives CASSGGKVDSPLHF.

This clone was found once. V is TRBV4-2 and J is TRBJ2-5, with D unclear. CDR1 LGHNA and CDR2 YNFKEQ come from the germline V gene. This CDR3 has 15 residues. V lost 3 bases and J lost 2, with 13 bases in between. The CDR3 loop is CASSQRESNQETQYF. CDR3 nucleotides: TGTGCCAGCAGCCAGCGTGAGTCCAATCAAGAGACCCAGTACTTC.

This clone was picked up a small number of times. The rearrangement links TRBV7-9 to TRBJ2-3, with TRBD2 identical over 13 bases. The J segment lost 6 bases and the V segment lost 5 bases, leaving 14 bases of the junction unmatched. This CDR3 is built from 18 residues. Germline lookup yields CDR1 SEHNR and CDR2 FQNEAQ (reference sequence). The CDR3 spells CASSPQTSGRWGLDTQYF. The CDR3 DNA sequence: TGTGCCAGCAGCCCACAGACTAGCGGGAGGTGGGGATTGGATACGCAGTATTTT.

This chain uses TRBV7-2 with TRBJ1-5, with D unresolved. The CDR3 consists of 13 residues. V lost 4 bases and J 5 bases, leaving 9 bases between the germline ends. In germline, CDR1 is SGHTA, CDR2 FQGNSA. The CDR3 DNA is TGTGCCAGCAGCTCCTGGAGGGATCAGCCCCAGCATTTT. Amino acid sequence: CASSSWRDQPQHF.

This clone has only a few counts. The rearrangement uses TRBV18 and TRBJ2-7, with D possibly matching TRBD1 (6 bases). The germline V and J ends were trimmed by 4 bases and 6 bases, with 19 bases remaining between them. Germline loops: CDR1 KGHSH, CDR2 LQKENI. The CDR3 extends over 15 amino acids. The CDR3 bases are TGTGCCAGCTCACTCCCTCTGGCCGCAGGGGCCGAGCAGTACTTC. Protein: CASSLPLAAGAEQYF.

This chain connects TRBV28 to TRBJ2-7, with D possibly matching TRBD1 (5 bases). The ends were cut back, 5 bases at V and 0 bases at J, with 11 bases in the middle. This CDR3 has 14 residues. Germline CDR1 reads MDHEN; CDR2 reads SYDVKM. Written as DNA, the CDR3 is TGTGCCAGCAGTGACAGCCTCAGCTCCTACGAGCAGTACTTC. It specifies CASSDSLSSYEQYF.

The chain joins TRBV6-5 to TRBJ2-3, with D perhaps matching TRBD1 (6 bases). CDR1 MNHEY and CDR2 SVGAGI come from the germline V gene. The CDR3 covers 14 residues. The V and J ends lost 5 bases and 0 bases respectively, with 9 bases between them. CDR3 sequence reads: CASSPDRSTDTQYF. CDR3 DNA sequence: TGTGCCAGCAGTCCTGACAGGAGCACAGATACGCAGTATTTT.

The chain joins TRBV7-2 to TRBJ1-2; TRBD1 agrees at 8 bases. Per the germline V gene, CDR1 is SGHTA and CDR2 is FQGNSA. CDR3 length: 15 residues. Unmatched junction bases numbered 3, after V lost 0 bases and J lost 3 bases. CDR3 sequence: CASSLATGVDYGYTF. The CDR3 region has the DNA TGTGCCAGCAGCTTAGCGACAGGGGTGGACTATGGCTACACCTTC.

Here the CDR3 DNA reads TGTGCCAGCTCACCCAGGAGGGCGGACTCTGGAAACACCATATATTTT. This translates into CASSPRRADSGNTIYF. The rearrangement joins TRBV18 to TRBJ1-3, with D unclear. The CDR3 contains 16 residues. V was cut by 3 bases and J by 0 bases, with 12 bases left in between. The germline V gene has CDR1 KGHSH and CDR2 LQKENI.

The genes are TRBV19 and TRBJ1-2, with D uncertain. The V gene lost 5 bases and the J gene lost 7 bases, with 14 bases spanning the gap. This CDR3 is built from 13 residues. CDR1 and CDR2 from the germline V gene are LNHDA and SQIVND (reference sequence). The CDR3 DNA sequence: TGTGCCAGTAGTTCCCAGACCGACTCTGGCTACACCTTC. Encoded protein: CASSSQTDSGYTF.

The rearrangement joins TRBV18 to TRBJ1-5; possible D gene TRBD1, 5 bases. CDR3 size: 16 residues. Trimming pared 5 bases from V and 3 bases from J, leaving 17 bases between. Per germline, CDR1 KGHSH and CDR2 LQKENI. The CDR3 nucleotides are TGTGCCAGCTCAGCGAATCCAGGGTTTGACAATCAGCCCCAGCATTTT. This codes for CASSANPGFDNQPQHF. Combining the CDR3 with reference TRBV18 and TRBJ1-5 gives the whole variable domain NAGVMQNPRHLVRRRGQEARLRCSPMKGHSHVYWYRQLPEEGLKFMVYLQKENIIDESGMPKERFSAEFPKEGPSILRIQQVVRGDSAAYFCASSANPGFDNQPQHFGDGTRLSIL.

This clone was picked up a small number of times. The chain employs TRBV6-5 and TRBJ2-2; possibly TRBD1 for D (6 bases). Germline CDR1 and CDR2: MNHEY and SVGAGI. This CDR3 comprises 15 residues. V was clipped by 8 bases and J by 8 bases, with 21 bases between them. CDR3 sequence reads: CASAQGPPSSGELFF. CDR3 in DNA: TGTGCCAGCGCCCAGGGGCCTCCTAGTTCGGGGGAGCTGTTTTTT.

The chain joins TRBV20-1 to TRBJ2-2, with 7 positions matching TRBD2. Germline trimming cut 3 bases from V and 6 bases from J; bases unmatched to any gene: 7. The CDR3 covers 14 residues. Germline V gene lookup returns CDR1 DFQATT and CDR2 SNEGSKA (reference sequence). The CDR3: CSASLLAGAGELFF. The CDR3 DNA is TGCAGTGCTAGTCTCCTCGCGGGAGCCGGGGAGCTGTTTTTT.

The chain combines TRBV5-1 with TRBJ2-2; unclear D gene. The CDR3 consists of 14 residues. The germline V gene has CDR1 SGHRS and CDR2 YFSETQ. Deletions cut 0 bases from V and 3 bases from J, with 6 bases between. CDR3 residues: CASSLVPDTGELFF. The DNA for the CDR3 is TGCGCCAGCAGCTTGGTTCCGGACACCGGGGAGCTGTTTTTT.

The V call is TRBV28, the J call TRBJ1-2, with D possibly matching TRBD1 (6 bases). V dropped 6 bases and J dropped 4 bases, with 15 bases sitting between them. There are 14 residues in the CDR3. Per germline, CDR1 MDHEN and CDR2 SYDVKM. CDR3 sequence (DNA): TGTGCCAGCAGGGTCCTTACAGGGACCTATGGCTACACCTTC. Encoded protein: CASRVLTGTYGYTF.

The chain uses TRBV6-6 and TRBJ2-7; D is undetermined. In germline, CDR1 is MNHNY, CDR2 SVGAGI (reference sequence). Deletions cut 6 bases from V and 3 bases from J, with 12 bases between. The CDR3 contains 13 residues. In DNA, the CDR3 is TGTGCCAGCAGCCCCCAGCGCCTCTACGAGCAGTACTTC. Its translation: CASSPQRLYEQYF.

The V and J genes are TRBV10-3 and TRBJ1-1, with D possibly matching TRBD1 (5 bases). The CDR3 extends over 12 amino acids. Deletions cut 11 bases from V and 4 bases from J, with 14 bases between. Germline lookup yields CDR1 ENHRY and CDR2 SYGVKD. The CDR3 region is CASAGGSTEAFF. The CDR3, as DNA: TGTGCCTCCGCCGGGGGGAGCACTGAAGCTTTCTTT.

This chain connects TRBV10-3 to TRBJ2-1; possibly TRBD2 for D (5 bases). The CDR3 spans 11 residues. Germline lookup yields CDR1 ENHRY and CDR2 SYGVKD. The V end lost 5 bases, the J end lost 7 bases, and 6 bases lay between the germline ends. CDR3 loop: CAISTGNEQFF. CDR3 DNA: TGTGCCATCAGTACGGGGAATGAGCAGTTCTTC.

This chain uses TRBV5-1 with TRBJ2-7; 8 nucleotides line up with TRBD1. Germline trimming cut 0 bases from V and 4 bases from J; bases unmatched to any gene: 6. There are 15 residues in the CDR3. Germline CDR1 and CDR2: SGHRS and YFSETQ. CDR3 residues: CASSLATGVSYEQYF. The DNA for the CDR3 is TGCGCCAGCAGCTTGGCGACAGGGGTTTCGTACGAGCAGTACTTC.

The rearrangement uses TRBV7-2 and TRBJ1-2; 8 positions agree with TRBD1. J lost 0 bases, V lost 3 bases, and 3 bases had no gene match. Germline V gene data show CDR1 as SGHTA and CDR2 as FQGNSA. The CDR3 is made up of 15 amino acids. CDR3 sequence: CASSLDRVSNYGYTF. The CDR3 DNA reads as TGTGCCAGCAGCTTGGACAGGGTATCTAACTATGGCTACACCTTC.

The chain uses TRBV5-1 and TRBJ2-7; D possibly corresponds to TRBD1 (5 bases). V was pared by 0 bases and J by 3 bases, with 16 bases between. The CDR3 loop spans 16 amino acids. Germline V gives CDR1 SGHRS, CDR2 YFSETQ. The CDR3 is CASSLAVGTRGYEQYF. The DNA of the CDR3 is TGCGCCAGCAGCTTGGCGGTCGGCACAAGGGGCTACGAGCAGTACTTC.

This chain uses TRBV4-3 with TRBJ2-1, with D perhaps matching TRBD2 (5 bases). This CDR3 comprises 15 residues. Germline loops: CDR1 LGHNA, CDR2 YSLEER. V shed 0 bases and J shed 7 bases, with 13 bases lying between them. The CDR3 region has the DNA TGCGCCAGCAGCCAAGAAAGAGGGTATTCGAATGAGCAGTTCTTC. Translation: CASSQERGYSNEQFF.

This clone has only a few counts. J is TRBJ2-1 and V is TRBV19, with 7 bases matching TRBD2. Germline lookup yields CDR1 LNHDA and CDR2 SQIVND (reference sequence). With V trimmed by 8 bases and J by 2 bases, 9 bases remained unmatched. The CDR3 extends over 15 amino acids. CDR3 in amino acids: CASGREVAAYNEQFF. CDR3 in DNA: TGTGCCAGTGGCCGGGAGGTAGCGGCCTACAATGAGCAGTTCTTC. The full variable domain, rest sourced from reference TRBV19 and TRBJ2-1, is DGGITQSPKYLFRKEGQNVTLSCEQNLNHDAMYWYRQDPGQGLRLIYYSQIVNDFQKGDIAEGYSVSREKKESFPLTVTSAQKNPTAFYLCASGREVAAYNEQFFGPGTRLTVL.